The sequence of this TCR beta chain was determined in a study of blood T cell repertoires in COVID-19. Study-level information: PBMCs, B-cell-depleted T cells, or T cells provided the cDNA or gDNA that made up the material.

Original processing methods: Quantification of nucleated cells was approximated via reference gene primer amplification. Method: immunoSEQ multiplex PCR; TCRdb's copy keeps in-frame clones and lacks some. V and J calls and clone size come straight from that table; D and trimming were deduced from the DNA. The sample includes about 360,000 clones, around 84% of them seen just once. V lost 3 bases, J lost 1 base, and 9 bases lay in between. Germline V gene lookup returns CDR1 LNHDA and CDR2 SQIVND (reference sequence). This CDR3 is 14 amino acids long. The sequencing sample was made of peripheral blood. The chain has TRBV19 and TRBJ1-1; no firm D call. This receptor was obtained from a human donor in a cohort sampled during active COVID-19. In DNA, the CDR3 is TGTGCCAGTAGTATTAACATCCGGAACACTGAAGCTTTCTTT. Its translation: CASSINIRNTEAFF. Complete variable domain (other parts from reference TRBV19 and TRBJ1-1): DGGITQSPKYLFRKEGQNVTLSCEQNLNHDAMYWYRQDPGQGLRLIYYSQIVNDFQKGDIAEGYSVSREKKESFPLTVTSAQKNPTAFYLCASSINIRNTEAFFGQGTRLTVV.